The clone carrying this T cell receptor beta chain was seen at least ten times. Its antigen is currently unknown. The data were obtained in a study of T cells in Graves' hyperthyroidism and ophthalmopathy. The wider study: Sampling of peripheral blood happened at initial diagnosis, prior to any treatment. Study outcomes and limitations: The model identified upcoming ophthalmopathy a median about six months ahead of onset.

Diagnosis rested on symptoms, serum thyroxine and TRAb, thyroid ultrasound, and orbital computed tomography. RNA transcripts gave rise to amplified TCR beta CDR3 regions. First-round RT-PCR targeting the TCR CDR3 was performed with the HTBI primer set. TCRdb reanalysed the multiplex PCR reads using MiXCR and keeps one entry per CDR3 protein. The table includes approximately 590,000 distinct CDR3 sequences, roughly 14% detected once. Germline V CDR1 and CDR2: MDHEN, SYDVKM. V lost 2 bases and J lost 3, with 4 bases in between. The length of the CDR3 is 12 residues. Sequenced: blood. The gene calls are TRBV28 and TRBJ1-1; D unresolved. The origin of this receptor is a woman aged 25 to 39 with Graves' hyperthyroidism. CDR3 in DNA: TGTGCCAGCAGTTTAGGGTACACTGAAGCTTTCTTT. It encodes CASSLGYTEAFF.